This passage covers 7 T cell receptor beta chains from one sample sequenced in a study of T cell responses to AZD1222 COVID-19 vaccine. Using immunoSEQ multiplex PCR, the repertoire was profiled, and TCRdb retains in-frame clones only, with some absent. In the table there are 150,000 to 200,000 clones, just over 90% of which are singletons. The material sequenced was peripheral blood, taken 28 days after the second AZD1222 dose. Receptors originate from an adult who received the AZD1222 COVID-19 vaccine.

The rearrangement uses TRBV18 and TRBJ2-7, with D perhaps matching TRBD1 (7 bases). V was trimmed by 3 bases and J by 5 bases, leaving 11 bases between them. The CDR3 totals 13 residues. The germline CDR1 and CDR2 sequences are KGHSH and LQKENI. CDR3 DNA sequence: TGTGCCAGCTCACCCCCAGGGGGGAACGAGCAGTACTTC. This codes for CASSPPGGNEQYF.

The chain couples TRBV4-1 to TRBJ1-5; no clear D. CDR3 length: 17 amino acids. Trimming removed 1 base at V and 2 bases at J, with 15 bases between. Germline CDR1 MGHRA, CDR2 YSYEKL. The CDR3 DNA sequence: TGCGCCAGCAGCCAAGTCCCGTTCCTTTTGGGCAATCAGCCCCAGCATTTT. Amino acid sequence: CASSQVPFLLGNQPQHF.

The chain recombines TRBV2 with TRBJ1-4, with unresolved D. The CDR3 extends over 14 amino acids. Trimming took 4 bases from V and 3 from J, leaving 9 bases between them. Germline CDR1 is SNHLY and CDR2 is FYNNEI. The CDR3 DNA sequence: TGTGCCAGCAGTGGGTCGGCCGCTAATGAAAAACTGTTTTTT. Protein: CASSGSAANEKLFF.

To note about this clone: This sample includes further DNA sequences coding for the same CDR3. The chain has TRBV2 and TRBJ1-5, with D uncertain. Trimming stripped 3 bases from V and 1 base from J, with 4 bases between. The CDR3 is 13 amino acids. Germline CDR1 reads SNHLY; CDR2 reads FYNNEI. The CDR3 loop is CASSEGSNQPQHF. The CDR3 nucleotides read TGTGCCAGCAGTGAGGGCAGCAATCAGCCCCAGCATTTT.

V is TRBV18 and J is TRBJ2-7, with no clear D. Per the germline V gene, CDR1 is KGHSH and CDR2 is LQKENI. The V end was cut by 3 bases, the J end by 2 bases, with 14 bases between. The CDR3 covers 15 residues. CDR3 sequence reads: CASSPNLGIAYEQYF. The CDR3 DNA sequence: TGTGCCAGCTCACCGAACCTGGGAATTGCCTACGAGCAGTACTTC.

The chain recombines TRBV4-1 with TRBJ2-1; 9 bases agree with TRBD2. V lost 1 base, J lost 4 bases, and 8 bases stayed unmatched. The CDR3 runs 17 residues. CDR1 and CDR2 from the germline V gene are MGHRA and YSYEKL. CDR3 region: CASSQGSAGGAYNEQFF. CDR3 nucleotide sequence: TGCGCCAGCAGCCAAGGATCGGCGGGGGGGGCATACAATGAGCAGTTCTTC.

The chain has TRBV4-1 and TRBJ2-3, with D perhaps TRBD2 (7 bases). This CDR3 comprises 14 residues. V dropped 1 base and J dropped 4 bases, with 9 bases sitting between them. Germline V CDR1 and CDR2: MGHRA, YSYEKL. The CDR3 bases are TGCGCCAGCAGCCAAGTGGGGGGGCCAGATACGCAGTATTTT. It translates to CASSQVGGPDTQYF.